This entry lists 7 T cell receptor beta chains sequenced from one sample in a study of blood T cell repertoires in COVID-19 (dated by TCRdb to about 2020). The library was produced with the immunoSEQ multiplex PCR assay. Sourced from immuneACCESS, this table was stored by TCRdb with only in-frame sequences that have V and J called. A share of the clones is absent; for the studies checked, an unresolved V gene accounts for under half, and the remainder has no known explanation. Counted in this sample were some 120,000 clones; approximately 87% of them appeared once. 3.6% of the sample goes to the ten largest clones. Sequences were obtained from peripheral blood. The receptors were gathered from a woman aged 60-75 years with acute or convalescent COVID-19.

The rearrangement joins TRBV24-1 to TRBJ2-1, with D tentatively TRBD1 (5 bases). V was cut by 3 bases and J by 13 bases, with 12 bases left in between. This CDR3 contains 12 residues. Germline V gene data show CDR1 as KGHDR and CDR2 as SFDVKD. CDR3 in amino acids: CATSDPEGDQFF. The DNA of the CDR3 is TGTGCCACCAGTGATCCTGAAGGGGATCAGTTCTTC.

The chain couples TRBV28 to TRBJ1-5; maybe TRBD1 (6 bases). CDR3 length: 15 residues. Germline values: CDR1 MDHEN, CDR2 SYDVKM. V lost 6 bases, J lost 2 bases, and 14 bases lay in between. This chain's CDR3 is CASRVKGVGNQPQHF. The CDR3 DNA is TGTGCCAGCAGAGTAAAGGGGGTTGGCAATCAGCCCCAGCATTTT. Based on the CDR3 plus reference TRBV28 and TRBJ1-5, the full variable domain is DVKVTQSSRYLVKRTGEKVFLECVQDMDHENMFWYRQDPGLGLRLIYFSYDVKMKEKGDIPEGYSVSREKKERFSLILESASTNQTSMYLCASRVKGVGNQPQHFGDGTRLSIL.

The chain is built from TRBV27 and TRBJ2-7, with 8 bases matching TRBD1. The CDR3 sequence is 13 residues long. Looked up from germline, CDR1 is MNHEY and CDR2 is SMNVEV (reference sequence). J lost 6 bases, V lost 3 bases, and 4 bases had no gene match. The CDR3 bases are TGTGCCAGCAGTTTCACAGGGGGTAGCGAGCAGTACGTC. Its protein is CASSFTGGSEQYV.

The chain combines TRBV5-1 with TRBJ1-2; 10 bases agree with TRBD1. CDR1 and CDR2 (germline): SGHRS, YFSETQ. Trimming removed 0 bases from V and 4 bases from J; junction bases left unmatched: 12. The CDR3 totals 18 residues. The CDR3 DNA is TGCGCCAGCAGCTTGGCCGGGACAGGGGTTGGTCGGGGCTATGGCTACACCTTC. This gives the protein CASSLAGTGVGRGYGYTF.

On this clone: Its ends do not fully match the called genes, so a read error is possible. The rearrangement links TRBV7-7 to TRBJ2-5; D perhaps matches TRBD2 (6 bases). The CDR3 is 15 residues long. Germline CDR1 and CDR2: SSHAT and FNYEAQ (reference sequence). CDR3: CASSLGWGRQETQYF. The CDR3 DNA is TGTGCTAGCAGCTTAGGTTGGGGGAGGCAAGAGACCCAGTACTTC.

V gene TRBV3-1 (or the pseudogene TRBV3-2) combines with J gene TRBJ1-2; tentative D call: TRBD1 (5 bases). The germline CDR1 and CDR2 sequences are LGHDT and YNNKEL (reference sequence). Deletions cut 0 bases from V and 2 bases from J, with 13 bases between. This CDR3 has 16 residues. The CDR3, as DNA: TGTGCCAGCAGCCAAGACTCGGGGGTCCCCAACTATGGCTACACCTTC. This translates into CASSQDSGVPNYGYTF.

The V and J genes are TRBV19 and TRBJ2-1; possibly TRBD2 for D (6 bases). V was cut by 5 bases and J by 8 bases, with 22 bases left in between. The CDR3 is 16 amino acids. The germline V gene has CDR1 LNHDA and CDR2 SQIVND (reference sequence). Here the CDR3 DNA reads TGTGCCAGTAGTGTACAGGCAGATTGGGAGCGGGATGAGCAGTTCTTC. This translates into CASSVQADWERDEQFF.